A selection of T cell receptor beta chains follows, all from one sample in a study of post-analysis software for immune sequencing data. TCRdb recomputed calls from the PCR reads with MiXCR, one row per CDR3 protein. This sample has hundreds of thousands of distinct CDR3 sequences; roughly 47% occur once, and the top ten carry more than 1.5%. The source material was blood. The receptors were sampled from a girl aged 10 to 17 with multiple sclerosis. Each CDR3 is given with its conserved first and last residue. A D gene is named only where the DNA matches it firmly. Clone size is not always given. Where it is, it says once, few, many or a class for expanded clones.

>TRBJ2-7|-|TRBV7-8|-
TGTGCCAGCAGCTTAGGAGGCCCGTCGGACGAGCAGTACTTC
CASSLGGPSDEQYF
>TRBJ1-2|once|TRBV7-2|-
TGTGCCAGCAGCCGGCCACAGCTTAACTATGGCTACACCTTC
CASSRPQLNYGYTF
>TRBJ1-1|-|TRBV20-1|-
TGCAGTGCTTCTTCCGGCCGTGAAGCTTTCTTT
CSASSGREAFF
>TRBJ1-4|-|TRBV27|-
TGTGCCAGCAGCCCTACTCGGGGCCTTAATGAAAAACTGTTTTTT
CASSPTRGLNEKLFF
>TRBJ2-7|-|TRBV3-1|-
TGTGCCAGCAGCCCACCAGGAATAGGAGACGAGCAGTACTTC
CASSPPGIGDEQYF
>TRBJ2-7|once|TRBV2|-
TGTGCCAGCAGCCTACTGGGGCAAAACTCCCCAACATACGAGCAGTACTTC
CASSLLGQNSPTYEQYF
>TRBJ2-7|-|TRBV12-3/TRBV12-4|TRBD2
TGTGCCAGCAGCCCCGGGAGGGTCAGGGCGAGCTCCTACGAGCAGTACTTC
CASSPGRVRASSYEQYF
>TRBJ2-7|few|TRBV15|TRBD1
TGTGCCACCAGCAGAGAATACAGGGGGCTGAACGAGCAGTACTTC
CATSREYRGLNEQYF
>TRBJ2-7|many|TRBV6-1|TRBD2
TGTGCCAGCACGGATATTAGCGGGAGTGACTACGAGCAGTACTTC
CASTDISGSDYEQYF
>TRBJ2-1|-|TRBV7-9|-
TGTGCCAGCAGCGTCGGCCAGGGGATGGGCAATGAGCAGTTCTTC
CASSVGQGMGNEQFF
>TRBJ1-5|-|TRBV6-5|TRBD1
TGTGCCAGCAGCTCGACAGGGGCCCCCAATCAGCCCCAGCATTTT
CASSSTGAPNQPQHF
>TRBJ2-1|few|TRBV20-1|TRBD2
TGCAGTGCACCTAACACCGGGGCGGGAGGATTGTACAATGAGCAGTTCTTC
CSAPNTGAGGLYNEQFF
>TRBJ2-5|-|TRBV12-3/TRBV12-4|-
TGTGCCAGCAGCCCGCGTATTAGCGAAGAGACCCAGTACTTC
CASSPRISEETQYF
>TRBJ2-3|-|TRBV9|-
TGTGCCAGCAGCCTAGGACTACTCGGCACAGATACGCAGTATTTT
CASSLGLLGTDTQYF
>TRBJ2-1|few|TRBV4-1|TRBD2
TGCGCCAGCAGCCAAGTGTGGCGGGGGAATCCCTACAATGAGCAGTTCTTC
CASSQVWRGNPYNEQFF
>TRBJ2-4|-|TRBV7-9|TRBD1
TGTGCCAGCAGCCCACAAGGGGACAGGGAGCCCTTAGCCAAAAACATTCAGTACTTC
CASSPQGDREPLAKNIQYF
>TRBJ2-1|-|TRBV5-1|TRBD2
TGCGCCAGCAGCTCGACTAGCGGGCCTCAGGGGAATGAGCAGTTCTTC
CASSSTSGPQGNEQFF
>TRBJ2-6|-|TRBV7-6|-
TGTGCCAGCAGCTTAAGGGGGGCAGCTGGGGCCAACGTCCTGACTTTC
CASSLRGAAGANVLTF
>TRBJ2-7|-|TRBV11-2|TRBD2
TGTGCCAGCAGCTTAGGAGGTAGCGGGCATACCTACGAGCAGTACTTC
CASSLGGSGHTYEQYF
>TRBJ2-3|few|TRBV12-3/TRBV12-4|TRBD1
TGTGCCAGCGTTCAAAGGGGGCTAGCATCAGATACGCAGTATTTT
CASVQRGLASDTQYF
>TRBJ2-5|-|TRBV6-6|-
TGTGCCAGCAGCCCCACGAACGACCAAGAGACCCAGTACTTC
CASSPTNDQETQYF
>TRBJ2-3|-|TRBV29-1|-
TGCAGCGTTGTTGGGGCTGCGGATACGCAGTATTTT
CSVVGAADTQYF
>TRBJ1-1|-|TRBV5-1|-
TGCGCCAGCAGCTTGGTCAGGGGAGGGAACACTGAAGCTTTCTTT
CASSLVRGGNTEAFF
>TRBJ2-7|-|TRBV4-1|-
TGCGCCAGCAGCCAAGAGTCGACTTCGTACGAGCAGTACTTC
CASSQESTSYEQYF
>TRBJ2-3|-|TRBV20-1|-
TGCAGTGCTAGAGATTCGGCAGGGAACACAGATACGCAGTATTTT
CSARDSAGNTDTQYF
>TRBJ2-1|few|TRBV7-9|-
TGTGCCGGAGGTGAGGGAGTGGTAAACTACAATGAGCAGTTCTTC
CAGGEGVVNYNEQFF
>TRBJ2-7|-|TRBV12-3/TRBV12-4|-
TGTGCCAGCAGTCGGGCATCGTACGAGCAGTACTTC
CASSRASYEQYF
>TRBJ2-7|-|TRBV3-1|TRBD2
TGTGCCAGCGGCCAAACCAGCGGGGGCCACGAGCAGTACTTC
CASGQTSGGHEQYF
>TRBJ2-7|-|TRBV7-9|TRBD1
TGTGCCAGCAGCACCGGGACAGATGCTTCCTACGAGCAGTACTTC
CASSTGTDASYEQYF
>TRBJ1-2|-|TRBV6-4|-
TGTGCCAGCAGTGAAAACGCAAACTATGGCTACACTTTC
CASSENANYGYTF
>TRBJ2-4|-|TRBV7-9|-
TGTGCCAGCAGCTTAGTCCTATCGGGGGACAAAAACATTCAGTACTTC
CASSLVLSGDKNIQYF
>TRBJ1-1|-|TRBV24-1|TRBD1
TGTGCCACCAGTGATCCTACAGGGGCCCAAGCTTTCTTT
CATSDPTGAQAFF
>TRBJ2-3|-|TRBV5-8|TRBD2
TGTGCCAGCGAGAGCCGGGGGGACCCCACAGATACGCAGTATTTT
CASESRGDPTDTQYF
>TRBJ1-3|-|TRBV15|-
TGTGCCACCAGCACCCCGAGGGACAAGAGCTCTGGAAACACCATATATTTT
CATSTPRDKSSGNTIYF
>TRBJ2-3|-|TRBV10-2|-
TGCGCCAGCAGAGGAGGGGTGTCCACAGATACGCAGTATTTT
CASRGGVSTDTQYF
>TRBJ1-5|-|TRBV6-6|-
TGTGCCAGCAGTTACTCAGGGGGGACCAATCAGCCCCAGCATTTT
CASSYSGGTNQPQHF
>TRBJ2-1|-|TRBV14|-
TGTGCCAGCAGCCAAGGGGTAGCTGGTGAGCAGTTCTTC
CASSQGVAGEQFF
>TRBJ2-7|-|TRBV7-2|-
TGTGCCAGCAGCTTAGAGTGGTTCTCCTACGAGCAGTACTTC
CASSLEWFSYEQYF
>TRBJ1-2|few|TRBV5-1|-
TGCGCCAGCAGCTTGCCGACAAGCGATGGCTACACCTTC
CASSLPTSDGYTF
>TRBJ2-2|-|TRBV7-2|TRBD2
TGTGCCAGCAGCCAAGGACTAGTGAGCACCGGGGAGCTGTTTTTT
CASSQGLVSTGELFF
>TRBJ2-5|-|TRBV27|TRBD2
TGTGCCAGCAGTTCAGCGGGGGCGGCACAAGAGACCCAGTACTTC
CASSSAGAAQETQYF
>TRBJ2-1|few|TRBV12-3/TRBV12-4|TRBD2
TGTGCCAGCAGTCGCCGAGGGGAGGGAGTGGATGAGCAGTTCTTC
CASSRRGEGVDEQFF
>TRBJ2-1|few|TRBV12-3/TRBV12-4|-
TGTGCCACCTCCTCCCGGGGCGAGCAGTTCTTC
CATSSRGEQFF
>TRBJ2-1|-|TRBV30|TRBD1
TGTGCCTGGAGTGAGAGACAGGGATTCTATGAGCAGTTCTTC
CAWSERQGFYEQFF
>TRBJ2-3|once|TRBV5-1|-
TGCGCCAGCAGCACAAGGACAGCCAGCACAGATACGCAGTATTTT
CASSTRTASTDTQYF
>TRBJ1-2|-|TRBV19|-
TGTGCCAGTAGTATCAGCGACTTCTATGGCTACACCTTC
CASSISDFYGYTF
>TRBJ2-4|few|TRBV15|TRBD1
TGTGCCACCAGCAGAGCCCGGGGGACAGGGGGCAGTCTAGCCAAAAACATTCAGTACTTC
CATSRARGTGGSLAKNIQYF
>TRBJ2-7|few|TRBV4-1|-
TGCGCCAGCAGCTACGGGTCTAACTACGAGCAGTACTTC
CASSYGSNYEQYF
>TRBJ1-1|-|TRBV3-1|-
TGTGCCAGCTCGGGGGTCACTGAAGCTTTCTTT
CASSGVTEAFF
>TRBJ2-1|few|TRBV12-3/TRBV12-4|TRBD2
TGTGCCAGCAGGTTTACTAGCGGGAGACAGTTCTTC
CASRFTSGRQFF
>TRBJ1-2|-|TRBV20-1|TRBD1
TGCAGTGCTAGACCAGGGGGCTTCGGCTATGGCTACACCTTC
CSARPGGFGYGYTF
>TRBJ1-2|few|TRBV10-3|-
TGTGCCATCAGTGAGGTTGGGATTGGGTCGGATGGCTACACCTTC
CAISEVGIGSDGYTF
>TRBJ2-7|-|TRBV10-3|TRBD2
TGTGCCATCAGTGATCTCGATAGCGGGAGGTCCCACGAGCACTACTTC
CAISDLDSGRSHEHYF
>TRBJ1-1|-|TRBV5-5|-
TGTGCCAGCAGCTTGATGGGGCGGCAAAGTGAAGCTTTCTTT
CASSLMGRQSEAFF
>TRBJ2-7|-|TRBV20-1|-
TGCAGTGCTGCCGAGCGACCCTCCTACGAGCAGTACTTC
CSAAERPSYEQYF
>TRBJ2-5|few|TRBV6-5|TRBD2
TGTGCCAGCAGGTCCGCCGGGGGACTAGCTAGGGAGACCCAGTACTTC
CASRSAGGLARETQYF
>TRBJ1-1|few|TRBV29-1|-
TGCAGCGTTGTCGGTATGAGCACTGAAGCTTTCTTT
CSVVGMSTEAFF
>TRBJ1-2|many|TRBV7-2|-
TGTGCCAGCAGCTTATTTGTGGGAACTAACTATGGCTACACCTTC
CASSLFVGTNYGYTF